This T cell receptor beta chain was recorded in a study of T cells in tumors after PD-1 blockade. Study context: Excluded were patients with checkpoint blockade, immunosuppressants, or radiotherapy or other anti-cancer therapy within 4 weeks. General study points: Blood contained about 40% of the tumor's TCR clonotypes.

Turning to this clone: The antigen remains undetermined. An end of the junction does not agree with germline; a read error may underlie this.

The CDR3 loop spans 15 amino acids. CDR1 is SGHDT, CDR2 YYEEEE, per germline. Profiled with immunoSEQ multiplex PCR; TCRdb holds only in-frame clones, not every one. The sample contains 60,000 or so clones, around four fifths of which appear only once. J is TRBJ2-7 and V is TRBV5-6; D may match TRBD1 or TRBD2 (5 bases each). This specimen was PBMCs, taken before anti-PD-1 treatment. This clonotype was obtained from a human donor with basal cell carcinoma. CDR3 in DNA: TGTGCCAACAGCTTGGTGGGGGATACCTCCTACGAGCAGTACTTC. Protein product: CANSLVGDTSYEQYF.